The 5 T cell receptor beta chains below come from one sample, sequenced in a study of CD8+CD57+ T cells in acquired aplastic anemia. Genomic DNA provided the template from which TCR beta VDJ and CDR3 profiles were obtained. TCRdb re-derived calls from the reads in MiXCR, one entry per CDR3 protein. In the table there are 160,000 or so distinct CDR3 sequences, roughly 50% of which are singletons. Before being chosen for sequencing, patients had shown CD8+CD57+ cell expansion by flow cytometry. Sequenced: sorted CD4+, CD8+, or CD8+CD57+ T cells (not recorded which) from PBMCs. The receptors stem from a human donor with aplastic anemia.

This clonotype occurred many times. The chain recombines TRBV6-1 with TRBJ1-2, with D perhaps TRBD1 (6 bases). The germline CDR1 and CDR2 sequences are MNHNS and SASEGT. The V and J ends lost 6 bases and 6 bases respectively, with 20 bases between them. This CDR3 region has 15 residues. This CDR3 is CASRHRDKVGHGYTF. In nucleotides, the CDR3 is TGTGCCAGCAGGCACCGGGACAAGGTCGGCCATGGCTACACCTTC.

V and J are TRBV19 and TRBJ1-2; TRBD1 aligns across 9 bases. Germline V gene lookup returns CDR1 LNHDA and CDR2 SQIVND (reference sequence). There are 15 residues in the CDR3. Trimming removed 6 bases from V and 1 base from J; junction bases left unmatched: 6. This chain's CDR3 is CASRGGTGCNYGYTF. The CDR3, as DNA: TGTGCCAGTAGAGGGGGGACAGGGTGTAACTATGGCTACACCTTC.

The CDR3 coding sequence is TGTGCCATCAGTCACGACAGGGTGCTTGGCTACACCTTC. Its protein product is CAISHDRVLGYTF. The V call is TRBV10-3, the J call TRBJ1-2, with TRBD1 identical over 7 bases. Per the germline V gene, CDR1 is ENHRY and CDR2 is SYGVKD. After removal of 5 bases from V and 7 bases from J, the junction contained 7 bases not matched to a gene. The CDR3 runs 13 residues.

The table lists this clonotype with many counts. The rearrangement links TRBV2 to TRBJ2-6; unclear D gene. The V and J ends lost 8 bases and 0 bases respectively, with 8 bases between them. The CDR3 totals 14 residues. Germline values: CDR1 SNHLY, CDR2 FYNNEI. The chain's CDR3 is CASHGSSGANVLTF. In DNA, the CDR3 is TGTGCCAGCCATGGAAGCTCTGGGGCCAACGTCCTGACTTTC.

This clonotype showed up just a few times. The rearrangement links TRBV29-1 to TRBJ2-3, with D unresolved. The CDR3 sequence is 11 residues long. Germline CDR1 reads SQVTM; CDR2 reads ANQGSEA. Here the CDR3 reads CIGLSTDTQYF. As DNA, the CDR3 is TGCATTGGGCTTAGCACAGATACGCAGTATTTT.